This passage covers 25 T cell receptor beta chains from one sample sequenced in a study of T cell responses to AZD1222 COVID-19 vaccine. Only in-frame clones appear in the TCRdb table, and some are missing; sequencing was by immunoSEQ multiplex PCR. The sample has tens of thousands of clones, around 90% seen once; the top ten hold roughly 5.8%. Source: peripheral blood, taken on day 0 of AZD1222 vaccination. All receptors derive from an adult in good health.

CDR3 region: CASSLRGDIAYEQYF. In nucleotides, the CDR3 is TGTGCCAGCAGTTTGCGGGGGGACATCGCCTACGAGCAGTACTTC. The chain has TRBV27 and TRBJ2-7, with 8 bases that match TRBD2. The CDR3 consists of 15 residues. CDR1 is MNHEY and CDR2 is SMNVEV in the germline V gene (reference sequence). J lost 2 bases, V lost 3 bases, and 6 bases had no gene match.

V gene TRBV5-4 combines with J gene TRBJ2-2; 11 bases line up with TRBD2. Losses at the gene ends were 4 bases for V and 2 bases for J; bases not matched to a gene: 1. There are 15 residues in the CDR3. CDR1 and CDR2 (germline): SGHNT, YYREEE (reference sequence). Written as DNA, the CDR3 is TGTGCCAGCAGCGGGACTAGCGGTAACACCGGGGAGCTGTTTTTT. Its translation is CASSGTSGNTGELFF. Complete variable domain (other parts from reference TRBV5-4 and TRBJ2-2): ETGVTQSPTHLIKTRGQQVTLRCSSQSGHNTVSWYQQALGQGPQFIFQYYREEENGRGNFPPRFSGLQFPNYSSELNVNALELDDSALYLCASSGTSGNTGELFFGEGSRLTVL.

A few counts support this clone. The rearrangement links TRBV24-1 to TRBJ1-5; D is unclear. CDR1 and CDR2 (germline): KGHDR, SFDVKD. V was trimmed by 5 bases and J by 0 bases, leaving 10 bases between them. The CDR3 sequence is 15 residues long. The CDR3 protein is CATSASTLSNQPQHF. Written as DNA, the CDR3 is TGTGCCACCAGTGCTTCCACCCTTAGCAATCAGCCCCAGCATTTT.

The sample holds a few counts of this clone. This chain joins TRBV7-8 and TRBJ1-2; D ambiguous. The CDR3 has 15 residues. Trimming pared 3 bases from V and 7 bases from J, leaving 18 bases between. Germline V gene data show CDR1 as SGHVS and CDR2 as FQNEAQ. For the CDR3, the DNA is TGTGCCAGCAGCTTTAGGCTCGGAGATATAGGTGGCTACACCTTC. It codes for CASSFRLGDIGGYTF.

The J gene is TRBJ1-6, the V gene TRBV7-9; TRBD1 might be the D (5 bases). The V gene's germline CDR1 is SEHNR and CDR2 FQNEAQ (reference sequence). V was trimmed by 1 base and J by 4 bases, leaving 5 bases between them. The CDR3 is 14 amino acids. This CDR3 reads CASSLEGYNSPLHF. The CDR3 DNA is TGTGCCAGCAGCTTAGAGGGGTATAATTCACCCCTCCACTTT.

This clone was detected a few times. The CDR3 region is CATLYTGTGGFNEQFF. The CDR3 bases are TGTGCCACCCTCTATACCGGGACAGGGGGTTTTAATGAGCAGTTCTTC. The chain combines TRBV27 with TRBJ2-1; TRBD1 aligns across 11 bases. Germline V gene data show CDR1 as MNHEY and CDR2 as SMNVEV (reference sequence). The CDR3 is 16 residues long. The V gene end was trimmed by 10 bases and the J gene end by 7 bases; junction bases not matched to a gene: 15.

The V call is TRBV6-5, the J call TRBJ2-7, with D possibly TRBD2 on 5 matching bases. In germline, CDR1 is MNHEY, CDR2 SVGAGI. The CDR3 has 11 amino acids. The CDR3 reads CAVGSGHEQYF. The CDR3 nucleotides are TGTGCGGTCGGCAGCGGACACGAGCAGTACTTC.

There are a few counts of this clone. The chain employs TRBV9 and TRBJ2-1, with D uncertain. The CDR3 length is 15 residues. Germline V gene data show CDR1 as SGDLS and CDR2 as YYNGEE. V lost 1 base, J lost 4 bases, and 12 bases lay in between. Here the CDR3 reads CASSVSNAQYNEQFF. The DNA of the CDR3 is TGTGCCAGCAGCGTAAGCAACGCCCAGTACAATGAGCAGTTCTTC. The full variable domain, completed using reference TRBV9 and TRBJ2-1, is DSGVTQTPKHLITATGQRVTLRCSPRSGDLSVYWYQQSLDQGLQFLIQYYNGEERAKGNILERFSAQQFPDLHSELNLSSLELGDSALYFCASSVSNAQYNEQFFGPGTRLTVL.

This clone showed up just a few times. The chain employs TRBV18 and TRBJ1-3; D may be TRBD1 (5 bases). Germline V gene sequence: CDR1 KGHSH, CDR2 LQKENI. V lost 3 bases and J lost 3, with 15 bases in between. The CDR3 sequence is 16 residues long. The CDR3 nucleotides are TGTGCCAGCTCACCGTTGGGCAGGGATAATGGAAACACCATATATTTT. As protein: CASSPLGRDNGNTIYF.

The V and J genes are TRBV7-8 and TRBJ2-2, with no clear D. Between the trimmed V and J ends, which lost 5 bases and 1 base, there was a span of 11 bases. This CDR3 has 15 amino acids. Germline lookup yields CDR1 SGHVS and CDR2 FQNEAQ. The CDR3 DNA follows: TGTGCCAGCAGCCCCCAGACGGTGAACACCGGGGAGCTGTTTTTT. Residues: CASSPQTVNTGELFF.

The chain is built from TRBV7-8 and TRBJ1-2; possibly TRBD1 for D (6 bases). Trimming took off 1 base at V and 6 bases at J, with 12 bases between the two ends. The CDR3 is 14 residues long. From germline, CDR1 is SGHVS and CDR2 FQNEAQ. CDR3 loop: CASSLVSGEHGYTF. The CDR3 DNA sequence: TGTGCCAGCAGCTTAGTCTCAGGGGAACATGGCTACACCTTC. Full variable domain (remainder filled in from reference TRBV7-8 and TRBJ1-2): GAGVSQSPRYKVAKRGQDVALRCDPISGHVSLFWYQQALGQGPEFLTYFQNEAQLDKSGLPSDRFFAERPEGSVSTLKIQRTQQEDSAVYLCASSLVSGEHGYTFGSGTRLTVV.

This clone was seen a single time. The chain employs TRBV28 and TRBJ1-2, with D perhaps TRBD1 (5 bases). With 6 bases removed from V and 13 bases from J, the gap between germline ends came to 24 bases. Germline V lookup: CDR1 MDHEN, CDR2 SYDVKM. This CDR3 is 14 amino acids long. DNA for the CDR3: TGTGCCAGCAGCCCTTCGCCGGGGCAGCCTAGATCCACCTTC. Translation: CASSPSPGQPRSTF.

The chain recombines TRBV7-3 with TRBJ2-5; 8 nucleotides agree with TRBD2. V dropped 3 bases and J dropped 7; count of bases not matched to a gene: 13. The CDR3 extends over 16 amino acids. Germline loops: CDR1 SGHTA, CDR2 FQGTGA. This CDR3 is CASSLGSGLVLGTQYF. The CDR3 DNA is TGTGCCAGCAGCTTGGGCTCGGGACTAGTCTTAGGGACCCAGTACTTC.

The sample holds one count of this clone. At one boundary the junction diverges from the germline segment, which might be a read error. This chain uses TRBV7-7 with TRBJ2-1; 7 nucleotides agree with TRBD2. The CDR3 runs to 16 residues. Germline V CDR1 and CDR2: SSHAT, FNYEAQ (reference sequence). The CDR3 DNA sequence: TGTGCTAGCAGCTTAATGGGCGCGGGAGCGGGGAATGAGCAGTTCTTC. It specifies CASSLMGAGAGNEQFF.

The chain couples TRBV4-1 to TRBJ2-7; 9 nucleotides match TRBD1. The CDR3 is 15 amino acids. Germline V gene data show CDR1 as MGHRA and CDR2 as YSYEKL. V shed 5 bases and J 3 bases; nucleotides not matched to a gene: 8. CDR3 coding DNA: TGCGCCAGCAGCGTGGGACAGGGATTAATCTACGAGCAGTACTTC. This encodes CASSVGQGLIYEQYF.

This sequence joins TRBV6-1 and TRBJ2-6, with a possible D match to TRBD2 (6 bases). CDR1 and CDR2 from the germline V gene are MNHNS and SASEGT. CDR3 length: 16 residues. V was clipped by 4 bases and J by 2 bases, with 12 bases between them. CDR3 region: CASSGGGVAGANVLTF. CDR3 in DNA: TGTGCCAGCAGTGGGGGAGGCGTGGCTGGGGCCAACGTCCTGACTTTC.

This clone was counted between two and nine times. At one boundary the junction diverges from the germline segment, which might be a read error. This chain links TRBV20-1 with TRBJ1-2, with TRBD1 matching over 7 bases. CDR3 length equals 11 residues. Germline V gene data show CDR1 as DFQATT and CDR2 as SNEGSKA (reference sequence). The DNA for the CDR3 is TGCAGTGCCGGTCCGCACAGGGGTGGGTCCTTC. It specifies CSAGPHRGGSF.

The CDR3 loop reads CASSHSIPGGPGDTEAFF. CDR3 DNA sequence: TGCGCCAGCAGCCATAGCATACCAGGGGGCCCTGGGGACACTGAAGCTTTCTTT. The chain employs TRBV4-3 and TRBJ1-1; the match to TRBD1 covers 8 bases. The germline V gene encodes CDR1 LGHNA and CDR2 YSLEER. This CDR3 has 18 residues. Trimming cost V 3 bases and J 3 bases; bases outside gene matches: 15.

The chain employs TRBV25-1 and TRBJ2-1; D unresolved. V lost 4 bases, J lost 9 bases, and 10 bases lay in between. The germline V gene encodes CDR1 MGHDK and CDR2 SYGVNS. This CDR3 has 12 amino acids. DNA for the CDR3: TGTGCCAGCAGTGCTGGGTCGGCTGAGCAGTTCTTC. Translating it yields CASSAGSAEQFF.

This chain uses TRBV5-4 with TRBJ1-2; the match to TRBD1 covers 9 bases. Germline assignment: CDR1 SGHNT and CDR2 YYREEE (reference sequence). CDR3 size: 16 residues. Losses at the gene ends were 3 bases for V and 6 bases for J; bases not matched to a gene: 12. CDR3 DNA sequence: TGTGCCAGCAGCTCGGGCGACAGGGGGGGTTCGCATGGCTACACCTTC. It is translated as CASSSGDRGGSHGYTF.

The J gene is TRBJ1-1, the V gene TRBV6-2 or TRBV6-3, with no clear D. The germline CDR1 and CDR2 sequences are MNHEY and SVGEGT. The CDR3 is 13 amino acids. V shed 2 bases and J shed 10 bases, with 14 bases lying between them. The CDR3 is CASSYADPLLAFF. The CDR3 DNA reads TGTGCCAGCAGTTACGCCGACCCTCTCTTAGCTTTCTTT.

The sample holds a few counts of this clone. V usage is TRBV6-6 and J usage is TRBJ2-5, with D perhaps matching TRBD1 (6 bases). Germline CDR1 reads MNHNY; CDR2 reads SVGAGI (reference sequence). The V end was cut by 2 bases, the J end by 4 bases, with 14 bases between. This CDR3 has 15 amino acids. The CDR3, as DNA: TGTGCCAGCAGTTACACAGGGCAGGGTGGAGAGACCCAGTACTTC. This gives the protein CASSYTGQGGETQYF.

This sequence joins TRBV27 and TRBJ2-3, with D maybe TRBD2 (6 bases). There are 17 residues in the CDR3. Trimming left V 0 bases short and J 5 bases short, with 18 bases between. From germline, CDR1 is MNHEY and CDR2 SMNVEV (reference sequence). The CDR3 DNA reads TGTGCCAGCAGTTTATCGGGATTGGTTCTGGGAGGAGATACGCAGTATTTT. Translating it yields CASSLSGLVLGGDTQYF.

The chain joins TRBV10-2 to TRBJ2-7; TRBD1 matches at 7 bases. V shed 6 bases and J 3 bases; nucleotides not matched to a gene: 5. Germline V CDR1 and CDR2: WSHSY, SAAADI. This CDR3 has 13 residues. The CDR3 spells CASRRQGDYEQYF. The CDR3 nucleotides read TGCGCCAGCAGAAGACAGGGTGACTACGAGCAGTACTTC.

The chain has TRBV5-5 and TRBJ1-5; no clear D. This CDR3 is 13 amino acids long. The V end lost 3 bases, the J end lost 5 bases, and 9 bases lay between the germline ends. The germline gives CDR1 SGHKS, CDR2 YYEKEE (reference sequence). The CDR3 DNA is TGTGCCAGCAGCTCTGGGGAGTATCAGCCCCAGCATTTT. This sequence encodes CASSSGEYQPQHF.